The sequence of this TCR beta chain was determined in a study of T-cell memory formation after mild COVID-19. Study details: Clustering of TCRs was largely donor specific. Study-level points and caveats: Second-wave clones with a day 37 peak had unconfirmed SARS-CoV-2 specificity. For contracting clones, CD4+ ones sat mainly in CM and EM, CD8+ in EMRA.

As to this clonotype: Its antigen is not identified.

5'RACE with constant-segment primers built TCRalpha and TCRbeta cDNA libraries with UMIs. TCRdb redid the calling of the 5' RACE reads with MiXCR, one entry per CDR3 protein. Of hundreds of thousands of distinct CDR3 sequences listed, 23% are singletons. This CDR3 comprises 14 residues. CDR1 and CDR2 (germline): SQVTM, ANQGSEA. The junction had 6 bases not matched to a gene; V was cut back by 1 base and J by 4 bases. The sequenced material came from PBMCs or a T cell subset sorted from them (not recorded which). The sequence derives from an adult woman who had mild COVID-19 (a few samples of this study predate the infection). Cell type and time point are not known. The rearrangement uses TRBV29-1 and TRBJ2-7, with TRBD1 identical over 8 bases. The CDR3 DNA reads TGCAGCGTTGAAGTGGCAGGGGGCTCTTACGAGCAGTACTTC. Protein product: CSVEVAGGSYEQYF.